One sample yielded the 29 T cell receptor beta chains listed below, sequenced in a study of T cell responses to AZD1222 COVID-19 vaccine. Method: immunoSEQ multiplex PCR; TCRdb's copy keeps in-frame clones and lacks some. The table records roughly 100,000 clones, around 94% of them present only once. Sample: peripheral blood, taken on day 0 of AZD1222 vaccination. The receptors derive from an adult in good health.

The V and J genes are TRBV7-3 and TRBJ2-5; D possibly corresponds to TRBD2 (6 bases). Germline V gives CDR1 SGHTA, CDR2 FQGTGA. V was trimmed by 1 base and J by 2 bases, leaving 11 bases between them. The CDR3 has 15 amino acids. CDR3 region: CASSLMAGGQETQYF. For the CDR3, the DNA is TGTGCCAGCAGCTTAATGGCCGGGGGACAAGAGACCCAGTACTTC.

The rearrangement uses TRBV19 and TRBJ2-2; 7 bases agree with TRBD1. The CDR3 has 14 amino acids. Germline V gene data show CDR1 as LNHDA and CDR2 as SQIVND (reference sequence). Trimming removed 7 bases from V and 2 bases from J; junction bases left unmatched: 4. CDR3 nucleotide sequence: TGTGCCAGTAACAACAGGGGTAACACCGGGGAGCTGTTTTTT. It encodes CASNNRGNTGELFF.

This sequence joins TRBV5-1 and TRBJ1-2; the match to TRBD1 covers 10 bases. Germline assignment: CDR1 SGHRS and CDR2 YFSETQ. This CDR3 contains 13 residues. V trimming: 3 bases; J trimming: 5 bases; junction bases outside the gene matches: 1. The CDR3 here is CASSWGQGYGYTF. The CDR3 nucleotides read TGCGCCAGCAGCTGGGGACAGGGGTATGGCTACACCTTC.

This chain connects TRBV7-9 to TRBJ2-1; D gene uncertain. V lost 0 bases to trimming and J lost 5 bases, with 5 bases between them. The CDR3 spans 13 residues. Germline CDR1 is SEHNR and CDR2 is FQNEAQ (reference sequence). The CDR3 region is CASSLARHNEQFF. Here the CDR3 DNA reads TGTGCCAGCAGCTTAGCACGCCACAATGAGCAGTTCTTC.

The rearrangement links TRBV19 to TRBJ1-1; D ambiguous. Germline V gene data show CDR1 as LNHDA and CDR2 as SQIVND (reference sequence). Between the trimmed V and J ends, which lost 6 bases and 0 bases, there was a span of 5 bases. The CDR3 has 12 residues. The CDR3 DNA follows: TGTGCCAGTAGCGACATGAACACTGAAGCTTTCTTT. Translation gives CASSDMNTEAFF. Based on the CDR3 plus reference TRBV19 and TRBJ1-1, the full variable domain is DGGITQSPKYLFRKEGQNVTLSCEQNLNHDAMYWYRQDPGQGLRLIYYSQIVNDFQKGDIAEGYSVSREKKESFPLTVTSAQKNPTAFYLCASSDMNTEAFFGQGTRLTVV.

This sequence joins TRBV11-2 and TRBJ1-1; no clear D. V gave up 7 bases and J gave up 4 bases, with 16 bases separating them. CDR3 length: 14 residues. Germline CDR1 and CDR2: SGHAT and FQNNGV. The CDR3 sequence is CASIKWRGSTEAFF. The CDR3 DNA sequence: TGTGCCAGCATCAAATGGCGCGGCAGCACTGAAGCTTTCTTT.

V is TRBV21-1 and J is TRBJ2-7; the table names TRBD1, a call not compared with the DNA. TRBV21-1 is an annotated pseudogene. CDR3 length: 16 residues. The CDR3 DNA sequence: TGTGCCAGCAGCAAATGGCCGTCCGTCGCACATTACGAGCAGTACTTC. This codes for CASSKWPSVAHYEQYF.

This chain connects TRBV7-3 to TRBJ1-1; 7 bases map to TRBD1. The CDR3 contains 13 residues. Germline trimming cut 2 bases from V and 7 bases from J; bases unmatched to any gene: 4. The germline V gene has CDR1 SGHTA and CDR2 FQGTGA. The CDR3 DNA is TGTGCCAGCAGCTTATCAGGGGGTGGTGAAGCTTTCTTT. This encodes CASSLSGGGEAFF.

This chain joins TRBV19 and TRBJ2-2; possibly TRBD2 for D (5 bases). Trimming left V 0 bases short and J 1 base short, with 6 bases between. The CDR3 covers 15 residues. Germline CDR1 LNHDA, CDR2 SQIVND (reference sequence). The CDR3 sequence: CASSIEGRNTGELFF. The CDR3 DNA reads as TGTGCCAGTAGTATAGAGGGGAGGAACACCGGGGAGCTGTTTTTT.

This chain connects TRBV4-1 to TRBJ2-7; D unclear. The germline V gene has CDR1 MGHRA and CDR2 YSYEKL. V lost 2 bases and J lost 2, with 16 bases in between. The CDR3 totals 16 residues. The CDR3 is CASSQNSPPSTYEQYF. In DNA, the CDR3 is TGCGCCAGCAGCCAAAACAGCCCCCCCTCCACCTACGAGCAGTACTTC.

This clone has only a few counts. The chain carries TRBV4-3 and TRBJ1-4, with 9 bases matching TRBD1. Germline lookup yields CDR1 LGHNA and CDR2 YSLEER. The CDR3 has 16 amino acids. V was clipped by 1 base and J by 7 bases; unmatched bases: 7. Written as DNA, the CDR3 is TGCGCCAGCAGCCAAGGGGGGTTACAGGGGGCTGAAAAACTGTTTTTT. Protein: CASSQGGLQGAEKLFF.

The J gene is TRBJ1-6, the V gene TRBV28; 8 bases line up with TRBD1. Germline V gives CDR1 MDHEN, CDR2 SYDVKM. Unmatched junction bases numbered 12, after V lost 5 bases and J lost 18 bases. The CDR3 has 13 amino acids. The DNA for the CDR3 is TGTGCCAGCAGTCCCTCAGACAGGGGCCGCGGCCACTTT. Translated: CASSPSDRGRGHF. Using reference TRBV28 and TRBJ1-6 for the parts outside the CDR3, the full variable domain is DVKVTQSSRYLVKRTGEKVFLECVQDMDHENMFWYRQDPGLGLRLIYFSYDVKMKEKGDIPEGYSVSREKKERFSLILESASTNQTSMYLCASSPSDRGRGHFGNGTRLTVT.

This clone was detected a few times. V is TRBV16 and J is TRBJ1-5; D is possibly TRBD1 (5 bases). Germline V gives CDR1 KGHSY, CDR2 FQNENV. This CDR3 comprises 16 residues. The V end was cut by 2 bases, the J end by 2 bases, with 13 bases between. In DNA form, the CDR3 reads TGTGCCAGCAGCCAAGGGCCTACAGGTGGCAATCAGCCCCAGCATTTT. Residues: CASSQGPTGGNQPQHF.

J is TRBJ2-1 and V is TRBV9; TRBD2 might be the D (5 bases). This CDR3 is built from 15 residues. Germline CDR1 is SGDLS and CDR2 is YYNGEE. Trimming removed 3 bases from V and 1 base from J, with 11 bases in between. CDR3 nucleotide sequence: TGTGCCAGCAGCGAAGAGGGTCTTTCCTACAATGAGCAGTTCTTC. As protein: CASSEEGLSYNEQFF.

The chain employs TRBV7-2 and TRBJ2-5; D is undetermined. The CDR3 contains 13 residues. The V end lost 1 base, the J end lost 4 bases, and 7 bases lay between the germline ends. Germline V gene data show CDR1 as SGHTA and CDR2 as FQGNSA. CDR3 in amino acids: CASSLVGRETQYF. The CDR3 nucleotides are TGTGCCAGCAGCTTAGTCGGTAGAGAGACCCAGTACTTC.

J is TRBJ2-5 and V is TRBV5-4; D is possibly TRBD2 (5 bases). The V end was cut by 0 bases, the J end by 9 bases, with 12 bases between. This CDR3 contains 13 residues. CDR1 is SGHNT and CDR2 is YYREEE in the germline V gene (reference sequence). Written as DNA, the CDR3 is TGTGCCAGCAGCTTGGATAGCGCTGGTTCCCAGTACTTC. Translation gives CASSLDSAGSQYF.

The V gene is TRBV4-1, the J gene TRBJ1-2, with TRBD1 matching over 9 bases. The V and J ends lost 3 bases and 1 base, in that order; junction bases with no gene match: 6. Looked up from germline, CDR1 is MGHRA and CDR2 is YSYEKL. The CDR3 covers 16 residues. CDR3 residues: CASSQLRGQGNYGYTF. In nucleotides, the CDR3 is TGCGCCAGCAGCCAGCTTAGGGGACAGGGTAACTATGGCTACACCTTC.

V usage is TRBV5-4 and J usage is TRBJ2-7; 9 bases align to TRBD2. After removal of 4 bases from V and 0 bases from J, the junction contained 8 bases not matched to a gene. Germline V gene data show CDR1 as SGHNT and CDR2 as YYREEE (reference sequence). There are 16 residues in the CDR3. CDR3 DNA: TGTGCCAGCAGCGGGACACTAGCGGGCAGCTCCTACGAGCAGTACTTC. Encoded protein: CASSGTLAGSSYEQYF.

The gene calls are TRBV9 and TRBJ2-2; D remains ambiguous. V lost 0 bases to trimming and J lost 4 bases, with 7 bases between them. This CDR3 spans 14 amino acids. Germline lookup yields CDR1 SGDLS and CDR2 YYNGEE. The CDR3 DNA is TGTGCCAGCAGCGTAGGTTCTGGCACCGGGGAGCTGTTTTTT. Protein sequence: CASSVGSGTGELFF.

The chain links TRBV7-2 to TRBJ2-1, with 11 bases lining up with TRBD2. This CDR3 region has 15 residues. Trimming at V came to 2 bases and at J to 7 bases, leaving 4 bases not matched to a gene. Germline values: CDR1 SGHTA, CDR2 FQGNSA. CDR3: CASSLLAGGRNEQFF. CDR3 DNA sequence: TGTGCCAGCAGCTTACTAGCGGGAGGAAGGAATGAGCAGTTCTTC.

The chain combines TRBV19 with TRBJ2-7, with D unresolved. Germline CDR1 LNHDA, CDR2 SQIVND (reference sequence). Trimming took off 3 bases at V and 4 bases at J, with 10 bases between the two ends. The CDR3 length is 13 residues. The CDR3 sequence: CASSMQGIYEQYF. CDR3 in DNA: TGTGCCAGTAGTATGCAAGGGATTTACGAGCAGTACTTC.

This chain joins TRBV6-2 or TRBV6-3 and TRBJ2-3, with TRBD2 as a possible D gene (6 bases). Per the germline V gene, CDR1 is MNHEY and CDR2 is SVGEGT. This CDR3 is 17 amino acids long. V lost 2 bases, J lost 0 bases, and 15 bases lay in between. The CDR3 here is CASSYIGTATSTDTQYF. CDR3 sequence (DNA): TGTGCCAGCAGTTACATAGGGACTGCGACTAGCACAGATACGCAGTATTTT.

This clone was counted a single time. The CDR3 loop is CASSLGPGELFF. CDR3 nucleotide sequence: TGTGCCAGCAGTTTGGGCCCCGGGGAGCTGTTTTTT. This rearrangement joins TRBV27 to TRBJ2-2; the D is unclear. The CDR3 totals 12 residues. Germline V gene sequence: CDR1 MNHEY, CDR2 SMNVEV (reference sequence). Trimming left V 3 bases short and J 6 bases short, with 5 bases between.

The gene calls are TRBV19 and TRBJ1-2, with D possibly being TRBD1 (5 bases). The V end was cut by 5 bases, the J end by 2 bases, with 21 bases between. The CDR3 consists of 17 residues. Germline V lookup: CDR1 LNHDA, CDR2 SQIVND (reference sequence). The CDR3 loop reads CASSPRDWERWNYGYTF. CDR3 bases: TGTGCCAGTAGTCCCCGGGACTGGGAACGATGGAACTATGGCTACACCTTC.

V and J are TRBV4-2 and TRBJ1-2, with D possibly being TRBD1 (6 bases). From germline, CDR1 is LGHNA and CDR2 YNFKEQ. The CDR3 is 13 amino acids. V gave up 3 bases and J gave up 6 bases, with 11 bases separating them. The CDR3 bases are TGTGCCAGCAGCCAGACCGGGGGCAATGGCTACACCTTC. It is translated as CASSQTGGNGYTF.

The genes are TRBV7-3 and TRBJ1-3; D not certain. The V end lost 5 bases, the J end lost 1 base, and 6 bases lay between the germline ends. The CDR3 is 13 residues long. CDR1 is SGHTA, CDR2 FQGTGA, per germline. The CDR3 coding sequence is TGTGCCAGCAGCCCTGGTTCTGGAAACACCATATATTTT. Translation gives CASSPGSGNTIYF.

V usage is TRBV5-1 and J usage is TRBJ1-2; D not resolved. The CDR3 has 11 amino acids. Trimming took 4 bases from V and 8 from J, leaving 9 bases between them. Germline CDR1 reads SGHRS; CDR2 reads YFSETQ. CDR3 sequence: CASSVEGGYTF. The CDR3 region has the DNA TGCGCCAGCAGCGTCGAGGGAGGCTACACCTTC.

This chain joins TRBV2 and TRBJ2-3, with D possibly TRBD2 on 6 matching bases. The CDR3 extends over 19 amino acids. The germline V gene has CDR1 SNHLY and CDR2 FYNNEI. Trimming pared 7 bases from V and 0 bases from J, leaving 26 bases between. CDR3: CASKNLGLTGLRSTDTQYF. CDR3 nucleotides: TGTGCCAGCAAAAACTTGGGGCTTACCGGACTACGTAGCACAGATACGCAGTATTTT. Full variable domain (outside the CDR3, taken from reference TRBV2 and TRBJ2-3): EPEVTQTPSHQVTQMGQEVILRCVPISNHLYFYWYRQILGQKVEFLVSFYNNEISEKSEIFDDQFSVERPDGSNFTLKIRSTKLEDSAMYFCASKNLGLTGLRSTDTQYFGPGTRLTVL.

CDR3 coding DNA: TGTGCCAGCAGCAAGGGACTAGCGGGAGACGAGCAGTTCTTC. It codes for CASSKGLAGDEQFF. The chain combines TRBV4-2 with TRBJ2-1, with 14 bases aligning to TRBD2. J was trimmed by 10 bases and V by 5 bases; bases with no gene match: 4. Germline V gene lookup returns CDR1 LGHNA and CDR2 YNFKEQ. This CDR3 contains 14 residues.